These T cell receptor beta chains were read from a single sample in a study of early T cells in non-severe SARS-CoV-2 infection. One entry per CDR3 protein, called by TCRdb with MiXCR from the 5' RACE reads. Among about 60,000 distinct CDR3 sequences, 20% to 25% were seen once, and the ten largest hold approximately 16%. The specimen was whole blood, collected at baseline. Receptor source: an adult who was a healthcare worker with PCR-confirmed SARS-CoV-2 infection or an uninfected control (not recorded which). CDR3s include the opening cysteine and the closing phenylalanine or tryptophan. A D gene is named only where the DNA matches it firmly. Only some rows state a clone size, as once, few, many or a class for expanded clones.

J gene: TRBJ2-3
V gene: TRBV7-2
clone size: -
D gene: -
CDR3 protein: CASSLSRRDTQYF
CDR3 DNA: TGTGCCAGCAGCTTATCGCGACGGGATACGCAGTATTTT

J gene: TRBJ1-4
V gene: TRBV4-1
clone size: few
D gene: -
CDR3 protein: CASSQVQGLREKLFF
CDR3 DNA: TGCGCCAGCAGCCAAGTCCAGGGGCTAAGGGAAAAACTGTTTTTT

J gene: TRBJ2-7
V gene: TRBV6-7
clone size: -
D gene: TRBD1
CDR3 protein: CASSPLDRELYF
CDR3 DNA: TGTGCCAGCAGCCCCCTGGACAGGGAGCTATACTTC

J gene: TRBJ1-3
V gene: TRBV10-3
clone size: few
D gene: -
CDR3 protein: CAIRDETTIYF
CDR3 DNA: TGTGCCATCAGGGACGAAACGACCATATATTTT

J gene: TRBJ1-2
V gene: TRBV7-9
clone size: -
D gene: -
CDR3 protein: CASSLGASDGYTF
CDR3 DNA: TGTGCCAGCAGCTTAGGGGCATCCGATGGCTACACCTTC

J gene: TRBJ1-1
V gene: TRBV30
clone size: -
D gene: -
CDR3 protein: CAWRAGLFGTEAFF
CDR3 DNA: TGTGCCTGGAGGGCTGGCCTGTTTGGCACTGAAGCTTTCTTT

J gene: TRBJ1-3
V gene: TRBV12-3/TRBV12-4
clone size: few
D gene: -
CDR3 protein: CASSPRIISGNTIYF
CDR3 DNA: TGTGCCAGCAGTCCAAGGATAATCTCTGGAAACACCATATATTTT

J gene: TRBJ2-1
V gene: TRBV6-6
clone size: -
D gene: -
CDR3 protein: CASNDLSSYNEQFF
CDR3 DNA: TGTGCCAGCAATGACTTAAGCTCCTACAATGAGCAGTTCTTC

J gene: TRBJ2-3
V gene: TRBV5-1
clone size: few
D gene: -
CDR3 protein: CASSGRTDTQYF
CDR3 DNA: TGCGCCAGCAGCGGCCGAACAGATACGCAGTATTTT

J gene: TRBJ1-1
V gene: TRBV29-1
clone size: few
D gene: -
CDR3 protein: CSVGQVNTEAFF
CDR3 DNA: TGCAGCGTTGGACAAGTTAACACTGAAGCTTTCTTT

J gene: TRBJ2-4
V gene: TRBV20-1
clone size: few
D gene: -
CDR3 protein: CSVISTGENIQYF
CDR3 DNA: TGCAGTGTTATTTCGACAGGAGAAAACATTCAGTACTTC

J gene: TRBJ2-7
V gene: TRBV18
clone size: many
D gene: -
CDR3 protein: CASSPPQPSYEQYF
CDR3 DNA: TGTGCCAGCTCACCACCACAACCCTCCTACGAGCAGTACTTC

J gene: TRBJ1-1
V gene: TRBV11-2
clone size: -
D gene: -
CDR3 protein: CASSLGILGQAFF
CDR3 DNA: TGTGCCAGCAGCTTAGGAATCTTGGGGCAAGCTTTCTTT

J gene: TRBJ2-1
V gene: TRBV12-3/TRBV12-4
clone size: many
D gene: TRBD2
CDR3 protein: CASSFNTGGAEQFF
CDR3 DNA: TGTGCCAGCAGTTTTAATACGGGGGGGGCTGAGCAGTTCTTC

J gene: TRBJ1-3
V gene: TRBV13
clone size: -
D gene: -
CDR3 protein: CASSLMDTIYF
CDR3 DNA: TGTGCCAGCAGCTTAATGGACACCATATATTTT

J gene: TRBJ2-7
V gene: TRBV2
clone size: -
D gene: -
CDR3 protein: CASSEENLREQYF
CDR3 DNA: TGTGCCAGCAGTGAAGAAAACCTCCGCGAGCAGTACTTC

J gene: TRBJ2-1
V gene: TRBV24-1
clone size: -
D gene: -
CDR3 protein: CATSDIRVSNEQFF
CDR3 DNA: TGTGCCACCAGTGATATTCGGGTTTCTAATGAGCAGTTCTTC

J gene: TRBJ2-3
V gene: TRBV20-1
clone size: few
D gene: -
CDR3 protein: CSAPITGEVDTQYF
CDR3 DNA: TGCAGTGCTCCCATTACGGGGGAAGTAGATACGCAGTATTTT

J gene: TRBJ2-1
V gene: TRBV6-1
clone size: -
D gene: TRBD1
CDR3 protein: CASSERGRFDNEQFF
CDR3 DNA: TGTGCCAGCAGTGAAAGGGGGCGATTTGACAATGAGCAGTTCTTC

J gene: TRBJ2-7
V gene: TRBV12-3/TRBV12-4
clone size: -
D gene: -
CDR3 protein: CASSRTTGGTEQYF
CDR3 DNA: TGTGCCAGCAGCCGAACCACCGGAGGAACAGAGCAGTACTTC

J gene: TRBJ2-7
V gene: TRBV12-3/TRBV12-4
clone size: -
D gene: TRBD1
CDR3 protein: CASSPSEQGSQYF
CDR3 DNA: TGTGCCAGCAGTCCCTCCGAACAGGGGTCACAGTACTTC

J gene: TRBJ1-2
V gene: TRBV2
clone size: -
D gene: -
CDR3 protein: CASRWGSGYTF
CDR3 DNA: TGTGCCAGCAGGTGGGGGTCTGGCTACACCTTC

J gene: TRBJ1-5
V gene: TRBV12-3/TRBV12-4
clone size: -
D gene: -
CDR3 protein: CASGPRGAGNQPQHF
CDR3 DNA: TGTGCCAGCGGTCCGAGGGGCGCGGGAAATCAGCCCCAGCATTTT

J gene: TRBJ2-3
V gene: TRBV6-2/TRBV6-3
clone size: -
D gene: -
CDR3 protein: CASSLMASTDTQYF
CDR3 DNA: TGTGCCAGCAGTTTGATGGCTAGCACAGATACGCAGTATTTT

J gene: TRBJ2-1
V gene: TRBV2
clone size: -
D gene: -
CDR3 protein: CASATGDWYNEQFF
CDR3 DNA: TGTGCCAGCGCAACCGGGGACTGGTACAATGAGCAGTTCTTC

J gene: TRBJ2-7
V gene: TRBV15
clone size: -
D gene: -
CDR3 protein: CATSSRDRPSYEQYF
CDR3 DNA: TGTGCCACCAGCAGCCGAGACAGGCCCTCCTACGAGCAGTACTTC

J gene: TRBJ1-2
V gene: TRBV4-1
clone size: few
D gene: -
CDR3 protein: CASSQPGRLTYGYTF
CDR3 DNA: TGCGCCAGCAGCCAACCTGGACGTCTCACCTATGGCTACACCTTC

J gene: TRBJ2-7
V gene: TRBV7-9
clone size: many
D gene: TRBD1
CDR3 protein: CASSAPGTAYEQYF
CDR3 DNA: TGTGCCAGCAGCGCCCCCGGGACAGCCTACGAGCAGTACTTC

J gene: TRBJ1-6
V gene: TRBV20-1
clone size: -
D gene: TRBD1
CDR3 protein: CSARDPRQGRPLHF
CDR3 DNA: TGCAGTGCTAGAGATCCCAGACAGGGGAGACCCCTCCACTTT

J gene: TRBJ1-1
V gene: TRBV18
clone size: -
D gene: -
CDR3 protein: CASSPPNGPRRNTEAFF
CDR3 DNA: TGTGCCAGCTCACCACCGAACGGGCCAAGAAGGAACACTGAAGCTTTCTTT

J gene: TRBJ1-5
V gene: TRBV18
clone size: -
D gene: -
CDR3 protein: CASSPAGSNQPQHF
CDR3 DNA: TGTGCCAGCTCACCTGCAGGTAGCAATCAGCCCCAGCATTTT

J gene: TRBJ1-1
V gene: TRBV12-3/TRBV12-4
clone size: -
D gene: -
CDR3 protein: CASSLMAARAEAFF
CDR3 DNA: TGTGCCAGCAGTTTAATGGCAGCCAGAGCTGAAGCTTTCTTT

J gene: TRBJ2-5
V gene: TRBV9
clone size: -
D gene: -
CDR3 protein: CASSVAGGQETQYF
CDR3 DNA: TGTGCCAGCAGCGTAGCCGGGGGCCAAGAGACCCAGTACTTC

J gene: TRBJ2-3
V gene: TRBV7-9
clone size: -
D gene: -
CDR3 protein: CASSPKRSDSTDTQYF
CDR3 DNA: TGTGCCAGCAGCCCCAAACGATCGGATTCCACAGATACGCAGTATTTT

J gene: TRBJ2-3
V gene: TRBV11-2
clone size: few
D gene: -
CDR3 protein: CASRVPGHPTNTQYF
CDR3 DNA: TGTGCCAGCAGAGTTCCGGGACATCCCACGAATACGCAGTATTTT

J gene: TRBJ1-5
V gene: TRBV5-1
clone size: -
D gene: -
CDR3 protein: CASSLAPNQPQHF
CDR3 DNA: TGCGCCAGCAGCTTGGCGCCGAATCAGCCCCAGCATTTT

J gene: TRBJ1-2
V gene: TRBV3-1
clone size: few
D gene: TRBD1
CDR3 protein: CASSRSGTGVGYTF
CDR3 DNA: TGTGCCAGCAGCCGATCCGGGACAGGGGTTGGCTACACCTTC

J gene: TRBJ2-1
V gene: TRBV30
clone size: few
D gene: -
CDR3 protein: CAWSVSPSANEQFF
CDR3 DNA: TGTGCCTGGAGTGTAAGTCCTAGCGCCAATGAGCAGTTCTTC

J gene: TRBJ2-3
V gene: TRBV30
clone size: few
D gene: -
CDR3 protein: CAWSGGAVSTDTQYF
CDR3 DNA: TGTGCCTGGAGTGGGGGGGCCGTTAGCACAGATACGCAGTATTTT

J gene: TRBJ2-1
V gene: TRBV7-9
clone size: many
D gene: TRBD2
CDR3 protein: CASSLGWTSGGPNYNEQFF
CDR3 DNA: TGTGCCAGCAGCTTAGGGTGGACTAGCGGGGGGCCAAACTACAATGAGCAGTTCTTC

J gene: TRBJ2-5
V gene: TRBV20-1
clone size: few
D gene: -
CDR3 protein: CSASVGGNGETQYF
CDR3 DNA: TGCAGTGCTAGCGTTGGGGGGAACGGAGAGACCCAGTACTTC

J gene: TRBJ2-2
V gene: TRBV5-1
clone size: few
D gene: -
CDR3 protein: CASGDSGGSTGELFF
CDR3 DNA: TGCGCCAGTGGGGACAGCGGGGGATCCACCGGGGAGCTGTTTTTT

J gene: TRBJ1-1
V gene: TRBV9
clone size: few
D gene: -
CDR3 protein: CASSVHENTEAFF
CDR3 DNA: TGTGCCAGCAGCGTTCATGAGAACACTGAAGCTTTCTTT

J gene: TRBJ2-1
V gene: TRBV27
clone size: medium-sized
D gene: TRBD2
CDR3 protein: CASSFTSGGVQFF
CDR3 DNA: TGTGCCAGCAGTTTCACTAGCGGGGGGGTGCAGTTCTTC

J gene: TRBJ1-2
V gene: TRBV7-9
clone size: -
D gene: -
CDR3 protein: CASSSTGIGNYGYTF
CDR3 DNA: TGTGCCAGCAGCTCGACAGGTATTGGGAACTATGGCTACACCTTC

J gene: TRBJ1-4
V gene: TRBV11-2
clone size: -
D gene: TRBD1
CDR3 protein: CASSRAGQPSEKLFF
CDR3 DNA: TGTGCCAGCAGCCGCGCGGGACAGCCGAGTGAAAAACTGTTTTTT

J gene: TRBJ2-2
V gene: TRBV3-1
clone size: few
D gene: TRBD1
CDR3 protein: CASSQDPTGYGTGELFF
CDR3 DNA: TGTGCCAGCAGCCAAGATCCGACAGGGTACGGGACCGGGGAGCTGTTTTTT

J gene: TRBJ2-1
V gene: TRBV3-1
clone size: few
D gene: TRBD1
CDR3 protein: CASSLTGTGFNEQFF
CDR3 DNA: TGTGCCAGCAGCTTGACCGGGACAGGGTTCAATGAGCAGTTCTTC

J gene: TRBJ2-1
V gene: TRBV5-1
clone size: -
D gene: -
CDR3 protein: CASSSSPPWGGGVQFF
CDR3 DNA: TGCGCCAGCAGCTCATCTCCCCCCTGGGGGGGGGGCGTGCAGTTCTTC

J gene: TRBJ1-1
V gene: TRBV29-1
clone size: few
D gene: TRBD1
CDR3 protein: CSVRRGTENTEAFF
CDR3 DNA: TGCAGCGTTCGAAGGGGGACAGAGAACACTGAAGCTTTCTTT

J gene: TRBJ2-3
V gene: TRBV25-1
clone size: -
D gene: -
CDR3 protein: CASSSLATDTQYF
CDR3 DNA: TGTGCCAGCAGTAGCTTAGCCACAGATACGCAGTATTTT